What follows is one TCR beta chain and its context. The sample is drawn from a study of blood T cell repertoires in COVID-19. Overall study: Material from acute and convalescent COVID-19 was sourced from the United States, Italy and Spain. T cells, B-cell-depleted T cells, or PBMCs supplied cDNA or gDNA.

V was pared by 6 bases and J by 7 bases, with 14 bases of the junction left unmatched. In germline, CDR1 is LNHDA, CDR2 SQIVND (reference sequence). There are 16 residues in the CDR3. Methods used by the authors: Estimates of nucleated cell counts were drawn from the amplification of reference gene primers. Generated by immunoSEQ multiplex PCR, the TCRdb table keeps only in-frame clones and is missing some. V and J calls and clone size come straight from that table; D and trimming were deduced from the DNA. The sample holds about 95,000 clones, roughly four fifths seen once. The sequenced sample was peripheral blood. This clonotype originated in a human donor in a cohort sampled during active COVID-19. This chain joins TRBV19 and TRBJ2-1, with TRBD2 matching 8 bases. The CDR3 protein is CASSKGLAGGMNEQFF. The CDR3 DNA reads as TGTGCCAGTAGCAAGGGTCTGGCGGGAGGTATGAATGAGCAGTTCTTC.